This note documents a single T cell receptor beta chain sequence. These data originate in a study of blood T cell repertoires in COVID-19. This table comes from immunoSEQ multiplex PCR, and its TCRdb copy is limited to in-frame clones, with some not included. The table lists some 73,000 clones, 65% to 85% of them singletons. V was pared by 0 bases and J by 8 bases, with 10 bases between. Germline V gives CDR1 MGHRA, CDR2 YSYEKL. This CDR3 is 13 amino acids long. The chain combines TRBV4-1 with TRBJ1-2; the D gene is possibly TRBD1 (6 bases). The sequence came from a woman aged 60-75 years with acute or convalescent COVID-19. Input material: peripheral blood. Here the CDR3 reads CASSQETGLGYTF. The DNA of the CDR3 is TGCGCCAGCAGCCAAGAAACAGGGTTAGGCTACACCTTC.